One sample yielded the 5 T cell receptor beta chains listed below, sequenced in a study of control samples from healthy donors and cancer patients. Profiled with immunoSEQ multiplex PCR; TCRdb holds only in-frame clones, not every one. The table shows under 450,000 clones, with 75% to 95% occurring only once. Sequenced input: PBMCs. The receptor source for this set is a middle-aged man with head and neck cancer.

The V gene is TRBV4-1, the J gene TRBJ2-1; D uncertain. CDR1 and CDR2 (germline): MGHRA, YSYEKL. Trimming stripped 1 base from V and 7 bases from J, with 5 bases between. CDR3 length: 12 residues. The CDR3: CASSQAGNEQFF. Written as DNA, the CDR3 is TGCGCCAGCAGCCAAGCAGGAAATGAGCAGTTCTTC.

CDR3 amino acids: CASRPDRANTEAFF. CDR3 bases: TGTGCCAGTAGACCGGACAGGGCGAACACTGAAGCTTTCTTT. J is TRBJ1-1 and V is TRBV19; TRBD1 agrees at 8 bases. This CDR3 spans 14 amino acids. The V gene end was trimmed by 6 bases and the J gene end by 1 base; junction bases not matched to a gene: 4. Germline V gene lookup returns CDR1 LNHDA and CDR2 SQIVND (reference sequence).

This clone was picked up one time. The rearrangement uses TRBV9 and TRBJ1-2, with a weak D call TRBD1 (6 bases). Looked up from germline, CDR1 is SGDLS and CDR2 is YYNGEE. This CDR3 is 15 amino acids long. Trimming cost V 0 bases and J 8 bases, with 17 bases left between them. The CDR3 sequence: CASSVAEGGIRGYTF. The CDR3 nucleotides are TGTGCCAGCAGCGTAGCTGAGGGGGGCATACGGGGCTACACCTTC.

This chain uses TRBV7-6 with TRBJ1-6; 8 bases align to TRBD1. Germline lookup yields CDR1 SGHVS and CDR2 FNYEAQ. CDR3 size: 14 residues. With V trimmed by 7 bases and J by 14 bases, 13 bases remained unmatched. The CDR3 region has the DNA TGTGCCAGCACCCCGACAGGGGCAATTCTAGCCCTCCACTTT. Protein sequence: CASTPTGAILALHF.

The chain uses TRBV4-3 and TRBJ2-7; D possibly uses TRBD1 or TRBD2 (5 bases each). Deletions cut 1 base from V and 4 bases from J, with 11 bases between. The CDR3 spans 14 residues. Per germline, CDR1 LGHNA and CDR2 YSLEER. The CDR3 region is CASSQGSGSYEQYF. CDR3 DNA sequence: TGCGCCAGCAGCCAAGGATCAGGGAGTTACGAGCAGTACTTC.